The present entry profiles one T cell receptor (beta chain) with its context. Its antigen is undetermined. The CDR3 length is 13 residues. Per germline, CDR1 SGHVS and CDR2 FQNEAQ. The V end lost 10 bases, the J end lost 1 base, and 13 bases lay between the germline ends. These data are taken from a study of beta chain features in type 1 diabetes. On the study more broadly: Over all samples combined, about 99,000,000 sorted cells were examined. The study, taken as a whole, reports: Among all four CD4+ subsets, Type 1 diabetes patients had TCRB CDR3s that were moderately but significantly shorter. Cells that show high TCR expression could be over-represented by cDNA sequencing. For TCRB rearrangement, an influence of HLA type remained unresolved here.

Of the isolated RNA, all was reverse transcribed, and so the sequenced material was expressed TCRB transcripts. Using immunoSEQ multiplex PCR, the repertoire was profiled, and TCRdb retains in-frame clones only, with some absent. The data hold about 24,000 clones, with about 70% observed a single time. This TCR was sampled from a woman aged 40 to 50 in good health. The specimen was Tregs from blood. The rearrangement uses TRBV7-8 and TRBJ1-1; unclear D gene. The CDR3: CATLRIPNTEAFF. The CDR3 DNA sequence: TGTGCCACCTTGCGGATACCGAACACTGAAGCTTTCTTT. Combining the CDR3 with reference TRBV7-8 and TRBJ1-1 gives the whole variable domain GAGVSQSPRYKVAKRGQDVALRCDPISGHVSLFWYQQALGQGPEFLTYFQNEAQLDKSGLPSDRFFAERPEGSVSTLKIQRTQQEDSAVYLCATLRIPNTEAFFGQGTRLTVV.